The 13 T cell receptor beta chains listed next were all sequenced from one sample in a study of T cell responses to AZD1222 COVID-19 vaccine (dated by TCRdb to about 2021). Explained via the paper, the time point label denotes: baseline before first vaccination. The treatment or condition label for this specimen denotes: meningococcal conjugate vaccine given as trial control. The library was obtained by the immunoSEQ multiplex PCR assay. The source is immuneACCESS, and TCRdb retained only in-frame sequences with V and J called. Part of the clones is not carried over; for the studies checked, unresolved V genes explain less than half of this, and the remainder is unexplained. This sample holds 80,000 to 95,000 clones; approximately 90% were observed only once. The biggest ten clones account for 4.7% of the sample. Source: peripheral blood, taken on day 0 of MenACWY control vaccination. All receptors derive from an adult in good health.

The rearrangement joins TRBV28 to TRBJ1-4; TRBD1 matches 7 bases. CDR3 length: 16 residues. Germline assignment: CDR1 MDHEN and CDR2 SYDVKM. J lost 13 bases, V lost 1 base, and 15 bases had no gene match. The CDR3 DNA sequence: TGTGCCAGCAGTTTATACCACAGGGGAATAGAGGCAAGACTGTTTTTT. Translated: CASSLYHRGIEARLFF. The full variable domain, in which reference TRBV28 and TRBJ1-4 provide the parts outside the CDR3, is DVKVTQSSRYLVKRTGEKVFLECVQDMDHENMFWYRQDPGLGLRLIYFSYDVKMKEKGDIPEGYSVSREKKERFSLILESASTNQTSMYLCASSLYHRGIEARLFFGSGTQLSVL.

The chain couples TRBV9 to TRBJ2-5; D tentatively fits TRBD1 or TRBD2 (5 bases each). The CDR3 runs to 14 residues. From germline, CDR1 is SGDLS and CDR2 YYNGEE. The V gene lost 5 bases and the J gene lost 5 bases, with 16 bases spanning the gap. The CDR3 reads CASSRTLERETQYF. The CDR3 bases are TGTGCCAGCAGTAGGACACTAGAGAGGGAGACCCAGTACTTC.

This clone was seen a handful of times. The CDR3 loop reads CASSPGYSNYGYTF. The CDR3 region has the DNA TGTGCCAGCTCACCAGGATACTCTAACTATGGCTACACCTTC. The chain uses TRBV18 and TRBJ1-2; D is unresolved. Trimming cost V 2 bases and J 0 bases, with 7 bases left between them. CDR3 length equals 14 residues. Germline CDR1 and CDR2: KGHSH and LQKENI.

The chain uses TRBV6-5 and TRBJ2-3, with unresolved D. V gave up 6 bases and J gave up 2 bases, with 15 bases separating them. The CDR3 is made up of 15 amino acids. The germline CDR1 and CDR2 sequences are MNHEY and SVGAGI. This CDR3 reads CASRPGMFYTDTQYF. The DNA for the CDR3 is TGTGCCAGCAGGCCCGGAATGTTCTACACAGATACGCAGTATTTT.

The rearrangement joins TRBV15 to TRBJ1-5, with TRBD1 identical over 10 bases. V gave up 5 bases and J gave up 2 bases; unmatched junction bases: 3. The germline CDR1 and CDR2 sequences are LNHNV and YYDKDF (reference sequence). The CDR3 sequence is 15 residues long. CDR3 amino acids: CATSGDRGGNQPQHF. In DNA, the CDR3 is TGTGCCACCAGCGGGGACAGGGGTGGCAATCAGCCCCAGCATTTT.

The rearrangement joins TRBV18 to TRBJ2-5; D is perhaps TRBD2 (6 bases). The CDR3 is made up of 13 amino acids. V lost 3 bases and J 4 bases, leaving 9 bases between the germline ends. Germline lookup yields CDR1 KGHSH and CDR2 LQKENI. For the CDR3, the DNA is TGTGCCAGCTCACCCGTCGGGGGAGAGACCCAGTACTTC. Amino acids: CASSPVGGETQYF.

This chain uses TRBV28 with TRBJ2-7; 9 bases align to TRBD1. Losses at the gene ends were 0 bases for V and 4 bases for J; bases not matched to a gene: 4. Germline V gene data show CDR1 as MDHEN and CDR2 as SYDVKM. The length of the CDR3 is 15 residues. The CDR3 DNA sequence: TGTGCCAGCAGTTTATGGACAGGGGGGGCATACGAGCAGTACTTC. It translates to CASSLWTGGAYEQYF.

The genes are TRBV7-2 and TRBJ2-5; weak D call: TRBD1 (6 bases). The germline CDR1 and CDR2 sequences are SGHTA and FQGNSA. V was cut by 4 bases and J by 5 bases, with 20 bases left in between. The CDR3 contains 16 residues. For the CDR3, the DNA is TGTGCCAGCAGCTCAGGGGTGGCTAGGGGGTTGGAGACCCAGTACTTC. Protein: CASSSGVARGLETQYF.

The chain joins TRBV18 to TRBJ1-1; no clear D. V was cut by 3 bases and J by 2 bases, with 16 bases left in between. CDR3 size: 16 residues. Germline lookup yields CDR1 KGHSH and CDR2 LQKENI. CDR3 bases: TGTGCCAGCTCACCCCTAGGGCGGGTCAGTAACACTGAAGCTTTCTTT. This sequence encodes CASSPLGRVSNTEAFF.

The rearrangement joins TRBV19 to TRBJ2-1; 12 bases match TRBD2. From germline, CDR1 is LNHDA and CDR2 SQIVND (reference sequence). The CDR3 totals 17 residues. V lost 2 bases, J lost 4 bases, and 6 bases stayed unmatched. CDR3 sequence reads: CASSIRASGRVYNEQFF. The CDR3 nucleotides read TGTGCCAGTAGTATAAGGGCTAGCGGGAGGGTTTACAATGAGCAGTTCTTC.

In this sample, this clone turned up a few times. J is TRBJ2-7 and V is TRBV15; 7 bases map to TRBD1. Germline lookup yields CDR1 LNHNV and CDR2 YYDKDF (reference sequence). CDR3 length: 15 amino acids. Trimming removed 3 bases from V and 3 bases from J; junction bases left unmatched: 8. The CDR3 DNA reads as TGTGCCACCAGCAGTTATCCGGGACAGAACTACGAGCAGTACTTC. Amino acid sequence: CATSSYPGQNYEQYF.

V gene TRBV28 combines with J gene TRBJ2-3; TRBD2 might be the D (6 bases). The CDR3 sequence is 15 residues long. The germline gives CDR1 MDHEN, CDR2 SYDVKM. Trimming removed 6 bases from V and 3 bases from J, with 16 bases in between. The CDR3 loop reads CASSPLGGETDTQYF. CDR3 nucleotides: TGTGCCAGCAGCCCTCTGGGGGGAGAGACAGATACGCAGTATTTT.

The chain recombines TRBV5-1 with TRBJ1-2; a weak D match, TRBD1 (5 bases). This CDR3 contains 14 residues. Germline V gene lookup returns CDR1 SGHRS and CDR2 YFSETQ. The V gene lost 5 bases and the J gene lost 5 bases, with 16 bases spanning the gap. CDR3 sequence reads: CASSPGRPSYGYTF. DNA of the CDR3: TGCGCCAGCAGTCCGGGACGCCCCAGTTATGGCTACACCTTC.